Following are 27 T cell receptor beta chains from one sample sequenced in a study of T-cell reconstitution after alpha-beta-depleted transplantation in children. As it was prepared, the TCRbeta library received unique molecular identifiers. Via MiXCR, TCRdb re-called the PCR reads, giving one row per CDR3 protein. This table holds some 520,000 distinct CDR3 sequences, about 30% found once. The sequencing here drew on PBMCs from the stem cell graft donor, taken from the stem cell graft. All receptors come from a human donor who donated a stem cell graft to a child with aplastic anemia.

The chain joins TRBV7-9 to TRBJ1-2; 12 bases map to TRBD1. The germline V gene has CDR1 SEHNR and CDR2 FQNEAQ (reference sequence). With V trimmed by 2 bases and J by 6 bases, 4 bases remained unmatched. This CDR3 region has 15 residues. CDR3 region: CASSLTGQGANGYTF. The DNA for the CDR3 is TGTGCCAGCAGCTTAACGGGACAGGGGGCGAATGGCTACACCTTC.

The chain combines TRBV7-2 with TRBJ2-1; 10 bases align to TRBD2. Unmatched junction bases numbered 10, after V lost 5 bases and J lost 6 bases. This CDR3 contains 16 residues. Germline values: CDR1 SGHTA, CDR2 FQGNSA. CDR3 in DNA: TGTGCCAGCAGCCCTCAGAGCGGGGGGGGCATCAATGAGCAGTTCTTC. Protein product: CASSPQSGGGINEQFF.

The V and J genes are TRBV5-5 and TRBJ1-5; D perhaps matches TRBD1 (6 bases). Germline loops: CDR1 SGHKS, CDR2 YYEKEE (reference sequence). The length of the CDR3 is 16 residues. Trimming removed 4 bases from V and 0 bases from J, with 14 bases in between. CDR3 sequence: CASSVTGPNSNQPQHF. In DNA form, the CDR3 reads TGTGCCAGCAGCGTGACAGGTCCCAATAGCAATCAGCCCCAGCATTTT.

The chain uses TRBV19 and TRBJ2-1; 10 bases are shared with TRBD2. The CDR3 spans 15 residues. The junction had 11 bases not matched to a gene; V was cut back by 6 bases and J by 9 bases. Germline V lookup: CDR1 LNHDA, CDR2 SQIVND (reference sequence). The CDR3 sequence: CASSPTAGGRSEQFF. The CDR3, as DNA: TGTGCCAGTAGCCCCACAGCGGGAGGGCGTAGTGAGCAGTTCTTC.

This clonotype was seen only a few times. The chain employs TRBV7-2 and TRBJ1-5; the D gene is possibly TRBD1 (5 bases). Germline lookup yields CDR1 SGHTA and CDR2 FQGNSA. V lost 9 bases and J lost 3, with 12 bases in between. This CDR3 is built from 13 residues. This CDR3 reads CASGRGTNQPQHF. CDR3 DNA: TGTGCCAGTGGGCGGGGGACCAATCAGCCCCAGCATTTT. The variable domain in full, with the rest retrieved from reference TRBV7-2 and TRBJ1-5, is GAGVSQSPSNKVTEKGKDVELRCDPISGHTALYWYRQSLGQGLEFLIYFQGNSAPDKSGLPSDRFSAERTGGSVSTLTIQRTQQEDSAVYLCASGRGTNQPQHFGDGTRLSIL.

The chain links TRBV7-3 to TRBJ2-3, with 13 nucleotides matching TRBD2. The V gene's germline CDR1 is SGHTA and CDR2 FQGTGA. V lost 4 bases, J lost 4 bases, and 5 bases stayed unmatched. CDR3 length: 16 amino acids. CDR3 sequence reads: CASSSRTSGSSDTQYF. The DNA of the CDR3 is TGTGCCAGCAGCTCACGGACTAGCGGGAGTTCAGATACGCAGTATTTT.

The chain has TRBV20-1 and TRBJ2-1; TRBD2 matches 11 bases. The germline V gene encodes CDR1 DFQATT and CDR2 SNEGSKA (reference sequence). This CDR3 has 16 amino acids. Trimming removed 7 bases from V and 3 bases from J; junction bases left unmatched: 11. The DNA of the CDR3 is TGCAGTGTGATCGCTGAGACTAGCGGGATCTACAATGAGCAGTTCTTC. It yields the protein CSVIAETSGIYNEQFF.

V is TRBV5-6 and J is TRBJ1-1; tentatively, D is TRBD1 (5 bases). This CDR3 has 17 residues. CDR1 is SGHDT, CDR2 YYEEEE, per germline. Trimming pared 5 bases from V and 6 bases from J, leaving 26 bases between. In nucleotides, the CDR3 is TGTGCCAGCAGGGGGAGGGCAGGGTATATGGGAGGACCTGAAGCTTTCTTT. It yields the protein CASRGRAGYMGGPEAFF.

This clonotype appeared a few times. The chain couples TRBV9 to TRBJ1-2, with 7 bases identical to TRBD1. The length of the CDR3 is 13 residues. The trim removed 4 bases at V and 5 bases at J, leaving 5 bases unmatched. The germline gives CDR1 SGDLS, CDR2 YYNGEE. CDR3 protein: CASSMGQLYGYTF. CDR3 DNA sequence: TGTGCCAGCAGCATGGGACAGCTATATGGCTACACCTTC.

The V call is TRBV27, the J call TRBJ2-6; D ambiguous. Trimming left V 6 bases short and J 2 bases short, with 14 bases between. This CDR3 spans 16 amino acids. Germline V gene lookup returns CDR1 MNHEY and CDR2 SMNVEV (reference sequence). CDR3 loop: CASSISPGAGANVLTF. The CDR3, as DNA: TGTGCCAGCAGCATCTCGCCGGGCGCTGGGGCCAACGTCCTGACTTTC.

This rearrangement joins TRBV9 to TRBJ1-1; D is perhaps TRBD1 (6 bases). CDR1 and CDR2 from the germline V gene are SGDLS and YYNGEE. The CDR3 runs 14 residues. Trimming removed 3 bases at V and 4 bases at J, with 13 bases between. CDR3 DNA: TGTGCCAGCAGCGAGGACAGCTCCCCCACTGAAGCTTTCTTT. Translation gives CASSEDSSPTEAFF.

This clonotype was recorded only once. V and J are TRBV20-1 and TRBJ2-2; possibly TRBD1 for D (5 bases). CDR1 is DFQATT, CDR2 SNEGSKA, per germline (reference sequence). V shed 0 bases and J shed 3 bases, with 11 bases lying between them. The CDR3 is 15 amino acids. The DNA for the CDR3 is TGCAGTGCTAGAGATCTGGAGACAGACACCGGGGAGCTGTTTTTT. Encoded protein: CSARDLETDTGELFF.

This clonotype was found a few times. The chain couples TRBV7-9 to TRBJ2-6; 10 bases are shared with TRBD1. The length of the CDR3 is 17 residues. CDR1 is SEHNR and CDR2 is FQNEAQ in the germline V gene (reference sequence). The V and J ends lost 3 bases and 0 bases, in that order; junction bases with no gene match: 2. For the CDR3, the DNA is TGTGCCAGCAGCTTGCGACAGGGGGCCTCTGGGGCCAACGTCCTGACTTTC. It codes for CASSLRQGASGANVLTF.

The chain has TRBV6-2 or TRBV6-3 and TRBJ1-3; D call uncertain. The germline gives CDR1 MNHEY, CDR2 SVGEGT. The length of the CDR3 is 15 residues. Trimming shortened V by 0 bases and J by 5 bases, and 11 bases separated the two germline ends. CDR3 DNA sequence: TGTGCCAGCAGTTACTCGAAACAGCGAAGAAACACCATATATTTT. Its protein is CASSYSKQRRNTIYF.

This clonotype was counted a single time. The rearrangement uses TRBV29-1 and TRBJ2-3; the D gene could be TRBD1 or TRBD2 (6 bases each). The germline gives CDR1 SQVTM, CDR2 ANQGSEA. CDR3 length equals 13 residues. V was cut by 2 bases and J by 2 bases, with 8 bases left in between. In nucleotides, the CDR3 is TGCAGCGTTGAATGGGGGGCCACAGATACGCAGTATTTT. Translating gives CSVEWGATDTQYF.

The gene calls are TRBV20-1 and TRBJ2-3, with D hard to call. The CDR3 loop spans 14 amino acids. From germline, CDR1 is DFQATT and CDR2 SNEGSKA (reference sequence). Trimming removed 3 bases from V and 0 bases from J, with 10 bases in between. Written as DNA, the CDR3 is TGCAGTGCTAGTTTTTCGGCGAGCACAGATACGCAGTATTTT. The encoded protein is CSASFSASTDTQYF.

CDR3 region: CSVALGSTAGSYEQYF. The CDR3 DNA follows: TGCAGCGTTGCCCTGGGATCGACAGCCGGATCCTACGAGCAGTACTTC. The rearrangement uses TRBV29-1 and TRBJ2-7; tentatively, D is TRBD1 (5 bases). This CDR3 contains 16 residues. V was trimmed by 4 bases and J by 1 base, leaving 20 bases between them. Per the germline V gene, CDR1 is SQVTM and CDR2 is ANQGSEA.

V and J are TRBV5-1 and TRBJ2-3; D is uncertain. The CDR3 runs to 14 residues. The V gene lost 4 bases and the J gene lost 0 bases, with 9 bases spanning the gap. Germline loops: CDR1 SGHRS, CDR2 YFSETQ. The CDR3 DNA follows: TGCGCCAGCAGCACGGACCTAAGCACAGATACGCAGTATTTT. Translated: CASSTDLSTDTQYF.

This clonotype occurred a few times. This chain links TRBV18 with TRBJ2-5; TRBD2 agrees at 10 bases. CDR3 length: 17 amino acids. Germline V lookup: CDR1 KGHSH, CDR2 LQKENI. V was clipped by 3 bases and J by 2 bases; unmatched bases: 9. The CDR3 sequence: CASSPLPGTSAQETQYF. The CDR3 DNA is TGTGCCAGCTCACCTTTACCCGGGACTAGCGCACAAGAGACCCAGTACTTC.

This sequence joins TRBV7-2 and TRBJ1-5; a possible D gene is TRBD1 (5 bases). Looked up from germline, CDR1 is SGHTA and CDR2 is FQGNSA. V was pared by 5 bases and J by 6 bases, with 23 bases between. The CDR3 loop spans 17 amino acids. The CDR3 nucleotides are TGTGCCAGCAGCCCGGGGGGAAGGGGCGCAGGGTTTCAGCCCCAGCATTTT. The encoded protein is CASSPGGRGAGFQPQHF.

V and J are TRBV7-2 and TRBJ2-1; 12 bases match TRBD2. The V gene end was trimmed by 3 bases and the J gene end by 9 bases; junction bases not matched to a gene: 6. This CDR3 spans 15 amino acids. Germline-derived CDR1 and CDR2 are SGHTA and FQGNSA. CDR3 residues: CASSLRLAGAGEQFF. The CDR3 nucleotides are TGTGCCAGCAGCTTGAGACTAGCGGGAGCAGGTGAGCAGTTCTTC.

Here the CDR3 reads CSVDGGRSNYGYTF. The CDR3 nucleotides are TGCAGCGTTGATGGCGGGAGGAGTAACTATGGCTACACCTTC. The chain couples TRBV29-1 to TRBJ1-2; D uncertain. CDR3 length: 14 amino acids. Trimming cost V 3 bases and J 1 base, with 12 bases left between them. Germline CDR1 and CDR2: SQVTM and ANQGSEA.

CDR3 coding DNA: TGCAGTGCTCTCACGGGGCGAATCTACAATGAGCAGTTCTTC. As protein: CSALTGRIYNEQFF. V usage is TRBV20-1 and J usage is TRBJ2-1; tentatively, D is TRBD1 or TRBD2 (5 bases each). Trimming left V 5 bases short and J 3 bases short, with 14 bases between. Germline CDR1 reads DFQATT; CDR2 reads SNEGSKA (reference sequence). This CDR3 region has 14 residues.

This clonotype was seen a few times. The chain is built from TRBV9 and TRBJ2-5; D gene uncertain. The CDR3 runs to 14 residues. From germline, CDR1 is SGDLS and CDR2 YYNGEE. Trimming cost V 1 base and J 5 bases, with 12 bases left between them. The DNA of the CDR3 is TGTGCCAGCAGCGTACTCCTCGCCGGGGAGACCCAGTACTTC. Amino acid sequence: CASSVLLAGETQYF.

V usage is TRBV7-2 and J usage is TRBJ2-1; TRBD2 is a possible D gene (6 bases). V was cut by 0 bases and J by 7 bases, with 13 bases left in between. Germline CDR1 and CDR2: SGHTA and FQGNSA. This CDR3 spans 15 amino acids. DNA for the CDR3: TGTGCCAGCAGCTTAGCGTACGGGAGTGGAAATGAGCAGTTCTTC. This sequence encodes CASSLAYGSGNEQFF.

This clonotype has a handful of counts. This chain uses TRBV7-2 with TRBJ1-2, with unresolved D. Trimming left V 5 bases short and J 4 bases short, with 17 bases between. The length of the CDR3 is 15 residues. Per the germline V gene, CDR1 is SGHTA and CDR2 is FQGNSA. Here the CDR3 DNA reads TGTGCCAGCAGCCCCCGCCCAGCTACCCCCTATGGCTACACCTTC. Translated, it gives CASSPRPATPYGYTF.

This clonotype was counted between two and nine times. This chain uses TRBV4-3 with TRBJ1-1; D is possibly TRBD1 (5 bases). Deletions cut 0 bases from V and 3 bases from J, with 5 bases between. Germline lookup yields CDR1 LGHNA and CDR2 YSLEER. The CDR3 loop spans 13 amino acids. CDR3 bases: TGCGCCAGCAGCCAAGACAGGGACACTGAAGCTTTCTTT. Residues: CASSQDRDTEAFF.